The 10 T cell receptor beta chains in this list originate from one sample, sequenced in a study of cytomegalovirus exposure and HLA in healthy donors. The primer mix had 60 Vbeta and 13 Jbeta primers. The table came from immunoSEQ multiplex PCR; TCRdb's copy has only in-frame clones and leaves some out. The sample holds around 110,000 clones, 55% to 65% seen once. Sequencing used PBMCs. Source of these receptors: a woman in her 40s in good health and CMV-seropositive.

The chain combines TRBV5-8 with TRBJ1-5, with D possibly matching TRBD1 (6 bases). The CDR3 has 15 residues. The V gene's germline CDR1 is SGHTS and CDR2 YDEGEE. The germline V and J ends were trimmed by 4 bases and 3 bases, with 14 bases remaining between them. The DNA for the CDR3 is TGTGCCAGCAGCCCCGATGACAGGACCAATCAGCCCCAGCATTTT. It specifies CASSPDDRTNQPQHF.

This chain joins TRBV7-2 and TRBJ1-6, with TRBD1 as a possible D gene (6 bases). V was clipped by 1 base and J by 7 bases, with 14 bases between them. The CDR3 extends over 16 amino acids. Looked up from germline, CDR1 is SGHTA and CDR2 is FQGNSA. CDR3 sequence: CASSLVASDRNSPLHF. CDR3 in DNA: TGTGCCAGCAGCTTAGTTGCGTCGGACAGAAATTCACCCCTCCACTTT.

This clone was found a few times. The chain joins TRBV28 to TRBJ2-7, with no clear D. Germline CDR1 MDHEN, CDR2 SYDVKM. V shed 5 bases and J shed 4 bases, with 6 bases lying between them. The CDR3 contains 11 residues. The CDR3, as DNA: TGTGCCAGCAGTGTGTATTACGAGCAGTACTTC. As protein: CASSVYYEQYF.

This chain uses TRBV5-4 with TRBJ2-3; no firm D call. The length of the CDR3 is 12 residues. Germline V gene lookup returns CDR1 SGHNT and CDR2 YYREEE (reference sequence). V was cut by 5 bases and J by 2 bases, with 6 bases left in between. The CDR3: CASSSLTDTQYF. CDR3 bases: TGTGCCAGCAGTTCCCTCACAGATACGCAGTATTTT.

The table lists this clone with a few counts. The chain has TRBV5-4 and TRBJ1-1; 8 bases fit TRBD1. Germline trimming cut 7 bases from V and 0 bases from J; bases unmatched to any gene: 11. The CDR3 contains 16 residues. Germline V gene lookup returns CDR1 SGHNT and CDR2 YYREEE (reference sequence). CDR3 in amino acids: CASSQGQARMNTEAFF. Written as DNA, the CDR3 is TGTGCCAGCTCACAGGGACAGGCCAGAATGAACACTGAAGCTTTCTTT.

The chain carries TRBV9 and TRBJ2-5; 9 bases align to TRBD1. The CDR3 covers 16 residues. J gave up 3 bases and V 3 bases, and 9 bases lay outside the gene matches. From germline, CDR1 is SGDLS and CDR2 YYNGEE. CDR3 amino acids: CASSEVITGGKETQYF. The CDR3 DNA sequence: TGTGCCAGCAGCGAGGTTATTACAGGGGGCAAAGAGACCCAGTACTTC.

The rearrangement joins TRBV9 to TRBJ1-1; a possible D gene is TRBD1 (5 bases). The CDR3 runs 16 residues. The ends were cut back, 4 bases at V and 0 bases at J, with 16 bases in the middle. CDR1 SGDLS and CDR2 YYNGEE come from the germline V gene. This CDR3 reads CASSRAGKLVNTEAFF. CDR3 sequence (DNA): TGTGCCAGCAGCAGAGCAGGGAAGTTGGTGAACACTGAAGCTTTCTTT.

This chain joins TRBV6-1 and TRBJ2-5; 10 bases map to TRBD1. Germline V lookup: CDR1 MNHNS, CDR2 SASEGT. The J segment lost 5 bases and the V segment lost 4 bases, leaving 1 base of the junction unmatched. The CDR3 length is 13 residues. CDR3 loop: CASSGQGAETQYF. For the CDR3, the DNA is TGTGCCAGCAGTGGACAGGGGGCGGAGACCCAGTACTTC.

The table lists this clone with a few counts. This chain uses TRBV7-2 with TRBJ1-1; D not resolved. The CDR3 spans 13 residues. Germline loops: CDR1 SGHTA, CDR2 FQGNSA. Trimming took off 3 bases at V and 7 bases at J, with 12 bases between the two ends. The CDR3 here is CASSFLLIGEAFF. CDR3 DNA sequence: TGTGCCAGCAGCTTTCTCTTGATCGGTGAAGCTTTCTTT.

This chain connects TRBV27 to TRBJ1-1; D gene uncertain. Between the trimmed V and J ends, which lost 5 bases and 4 bases, there was a span of 17 bases. The CDR3 is made up of 15 amino acids. The germline V gene encodes CDR1 MNHEY and CDR2 SMNVEV (reference sequence). CDR3 region: CASSNLPLRGTEAFF. The CDR3 DNA follows: TGTGCCAGCAGTAACCTGCCTCTGCGGGGCACTGAAGCTTTCTTT.